This is a list of T cell receptor beta chains from one sample in a study of blood T cell repertoires in COVID-19. Assay used: immunoSEQ multiplex PCR; TCRdb lists only in-frame clones, some missing. Here the sample spans some 150,000 clones, around 91% being singletons. The sample taken for sequencing was peripheral blood. These receptors all stem from a woman aged 55-69 years with active COVID-19. CDR3s include the opening cysteine and the closing phenylalanine or tryptophan. D genes are given only for firm matches. Clone size appears in some rows only: once, few, many, or a class for an expanded clone.

len: 15
abundance: .
v_gene: TRBV6-5
j_gene: TRBJ2-7
d_gene: TRBD1
CDR3aa: CASSYPGGQGYEQYF
CDR3nt: TGTGCCAGCAGTTACCCGGGGGGACAGGGGTACGAGCAGTACTTC

len: 15
abundance: .
v_gene: TRBV4-3
j_gene: TRBJ2-7
d_gene: .
CDR3aa: CASSPSLASSYEQYF
CDR3nt: TGCGCCAGCAGCCCGTCGCTAGCCAGCTCCTACGAGCAGTACTTC

len: 15
abundance: .
v_gene: TRBV19
j_gene: TRBJ2-3
d_gene: .
CDR3aa: CASTRGPTRADTQYF
CDR3nt: TGTGCCAGTACCAGAGGGCCGACAAGGGCGGATACGCAGTATTTT

len: 13
abundance: .
v_gene: TRBV6-6
j_gene: TRBJ2-1
d_gene: .
CDR3aa: CASSYTAGNEQFF
CDR3nt: TGTGCCAGCAGTTACACGGCGGGGAATGAGCAGTTCTTC

len: 15
abundance: .
v_gene: TRBV13
j_gene: TRBJ2-7
d_gene: TRBD2
CDR3aa: CASSTRLAGPYEQYF
CDR3nt: TGTGCCAGCAGCACCCGACTAGCGGGACCTTACGAGCAGTACTTC

len: 15
abundance: .
v_gene: TRBV28
j_gene: TRBJ2-3
d_gene: TRBD2
CDR3aa: CASSFQASGLDTQYF
CDR3nt: TGTGCCAGCAGTTTCCAGGCTAGCGGCCTGGATACGCAGTATTTT

len: 15
abundance: .
v_gene: TRBV2
j_gene: TRBJ2-5
d_gene: TRBD2
CDR3aa: CASRRRTSGQETQYF
CDR3nt: TGTGCCAGCAGGAGGAGGACTAGCGGGCAAGAGACCCAGTACTTC

len: 13
abundance: .
v_gene: TRBV13
j_gene: TRBJ2-1
d_gene: .
CDR3aa: CASSLDPTEVQFF
CDR3nt: TGTGCCAGCAGCTTAGACCCCACGGAGGTGCAGTTCTTC

len: 16
abundance: .
v_gene: TRBV9
j_gene: TRBJ2-1
d_gene: .
CDR3aa: CASSAREEPSYNEQFF
CDR3nt: TGTGCCAGCAGCGCGAGGGAGGAACCCTCCTACAATGAGCAGTTCTTC

len: 15
abundance: .
v_gene: TRBV13
j_gene: TRBJ2-3
d_gene: TRBD2
CDR3aa: CASSPLGRGTDTQYF
CDR3nt: TGTGCCAGCAGCCCCCTCGGGAGGGGCACAGATACGCAGTATTTT

len: 17
abundance: .
v_gene: TRBV7-8
j_gene: TRBJ2-4
d_gene: .
CDR3aa: CASSPTGLRLLGDIQYF
CDR3nt: TGTGCCAGCAGCCCTACAGGGCTACGGCTGCTGGGAGACATTCAGTACTTC

len: 15
abundance: .
v_gene: TRBV27
j_gene: TRBJ2-1
d_gene: TRBD2
CDR3aa: CASSITGTSGNEQFF
CDR3nt: TGTGCCAGCAGCATTACCGGGACTAGCGGCAATGAGCAGTTCTTC

len: 15
abundance: once
v_gene: TRBV18
j_gene: TRBJ1-5
d_gene: .
CDR3aa: CASSPLGQGNQPQHF
CDR3nt: TGTGCCAGCTCACCACTTGGGCAGGGCAATCAGCCCCAGCATTTT

len: 14
abundance: .
v_gene: TRBV7-9
j_gene: TRBJ2-3
d_gene: .
CDR3aa: CASSLGALTDTQYF
CDR3nt: TGTGCCAGCAGCTTAGGTGCCCTAACAGATACGCAGTATTTT

len: 13
abundance: .
v_gene: TRBV9
j_gene: TRBJ1-2
d_gene: .
CDR3aa: CASSVAWEGGYTF
CDR3nt: TGTGCCAGCAGCGTAGCCTGGGAGGGTGGCTACACCTTC

len: 18
abundance: .
v_gene: TRBV11-2
j_gene: TRBJ2-5
d_gene: TRBD2
CDR3aa: CASSPRIPSGSGVKTQYF
CDR3nt: TGTGCCAGCAGCCCCAGGATTCCTAGCGGGAGTGGAGTGAAGACCCAGTACTTC

len: 13
abundance: .
v_gene: TRBV10-3
j_gene: TRBJ1-5
d_gene: .
CDR3aa: CAISESPDQPQHF
CDR3nt: TGTGCCATCAGTGAGTCCCCAGATCAGCCCCAGCATTTT

len: 12
abundance: .
v_gene: TRBV11-2
j_gene: TRBJ1-4
d_gene: .
CDR3aa: CASSLVQEKLFF
CDR3nt: TGTGCCAGCAGCTTAGTTCAGGAAAAACTGTTTTTT

len: 13
abundance: .
v_gene: TRBV11-2
j_gene: TRBJ2-7
d_gene: TRBD2
CDR3aa: CASSLGGGGEQYF
CDR3nt: TGTGCCAGCAGCTTAGGGGGGGGTGGCGAGCAGTACTTC

len: 16
abundance: .
v_gene: TRBV27
j_gene: TRBJ1-5
d_gene: TRBD1
CDR3aa: CASSPRWSGGSQPQHF
CDR3nt: TGTGCCAGCAGTCCCCGCTGGTCAGGGGGTAGTCAGCCCCAGCATTTT

len: 15
abundance: .
v_gene: TRBV27
j_gene: TRBJ2-1
d_gene: TRBD2
CDR3aa: CASSVAGDNRYEQFF
CDR3nt: TGTGCCAGCAGCGTAGCGGGAGATAATAGGTATGAGCAGTTCTTC

len: 15
abundance: .
v_gene: TRBV28
j_gene: TRBJ2-5
d_gene: .
CDR3aa: CASRVGQINQETQYF
CDR3nt: TGTGCCAGCAGGGTGGGGCAGATAAACCAAGAGACCCAGTACTTC

len: 14
abundance: once
v_gene: TRBV9
j_gene: TRBJ2-4
d_gene: .
CDR3aa: CASSAGHTKNIQYF
CDR3nt: TGTGCCAGCAGCGCGGGACACACGAAAAACATTCAGTACTTC

len: 13
abundance: .
v_gene: TRBV2
j_gene: TRBJ2-7
d_gene: TRBD2
CDR3aa: CASSTSGLYEQYF
CDR3nt: TGTGCCAGCAGCACTAGCGGACTTTACGAGCAGTACTTC

len: 14
abundance: .
v_gene: TRBV7-2
j_gene: TRBJ2-7
d_gene: .
CDR3aa: CASRTGRGVYEQYF
CDR3nt: TGTGCCAGCAGGACGGGCAGGGGGGTCTACGAGCAGTACTTC

len: 14
abundance: .
v_gene: TRBV4-2
j_gene: TRBJ2-7
d_gene: .
CDR3aa: CASSPEKRFYEQYF
CDR3nt: TGTGCCAGCAGCCCTGAGAAACGCTTCTACGAGCAGTACTTC

len: 15
abundance: once
v_gene: TRBV9
j_gene: TRBJ1-1
d_gene: .
CDR3aa: CASSVVAELNTEAFF
CDR3nt: TGTGCCAGCAGCGTAGTAGCAGAGTTGAACACTGAAGCTTTCTTT

len: 13
abundance: .
v_gene: TRBV30
j_gene: TRBJ1-2
d_gene: .
CDR3aa: CAWGRGFNYGYTF
CDR3nt: TGTGCCTGGGGACGAGGATTTAACTATGGCTACACCTTC

len: 13
abundance: once
v_gene: TRBV29-1
j_gene: TRBJ2-7
d_gene: .
CDR3aa: CSVARGQEGEQYF
CDR3nt: TGCAGCGTTGCCCGGGGACAAGAGGGGGAGCAGTACTTC

len: 17
abundance: .
v_gene: TRBV3-1/TRBV3-2
j_gene: TRBJ2-4
d_gene: TRBD2
CDR3aa: CASSQDFLAGAWDIQYF
CDR3nt: TGTGCCAGCAGCCAAGATTTCCTAGCGGGAGCGTGGGACATTCAGTACTTC

len: 14
abundance: once
v_gene: TRBV5-1
j_gene: TRBJ2-7
d_gene: TRBD2
CDR3aa: CASSYGVAGGEQYF
CDR3nt: TGCGCCAGCAGCTACGGAGTAGCGGGAGGCGAGCAGTACTTC